This T cell receptor beta chain was identified in a study of immune aging and cytomegalovirus after organ transplant (dated by TCRdb to the early 2020s). Turning to the overall study: Three-drug immunosuppression with prednisone, tacrolimus, and mycophenolate was given to all transplant recipients.

Summary of the overall study and its limitations: Large clones contained a higher proportion of TEMRA cells, and the seven largest clones (over 1,900 cells) acquired aged and TEMRA cells while losing TCM cells. Aged-phenotype cells increased post-transplant regardless of clone size, earlier in large clones (days 200-264) than small clones, following viremia. Since the sequencing data did not include a CD57 measurement, a conservative gene-based definition of aging was used in its place.

From the germline V gene, CDR1 is KGHSH and CDR2 is LQKENI. From the cysteine through the phenylalanine, the CDR3 covers 15 amino acids. Only the CDR3 part of the read is kept: 45 bases, read in frame from the first base. V is reduced by 6 bases and J by 1 base, leaving a spacing of 14 bases between them. With respect to this clonotype: Its antigen is unknown. Base-call qualities are not available, and no considerably larger clone is one nucleotide away.

The library came from single-cell sequencing. Sequenced on an Illumina NovaSeq 6000. The BD Rhapsody Targeted mRNA and AbSeq Reagent Kit was used in a microwell format for cell capture and library preparation. Libraries covered TCR, sample tags, AbSeq, and targeted mRNA from the Human T-Cell Expression Panel plus custom TOX and TOX2 primers. Sequencing of the libraries was performed on an Illumina NovaSeq. In the original analysis: The analysis covered over 9,500 cells in total, of which some 6,900 were CD8 T cells and 4494 were CD8 T cells with an identifiable TCR CDR3. The BD Rhapsody Targeted Analysis Pipeline, including V(D)J processing, was run on the Seven Bridges Genomics platform to process the raw data. SeqGeq 1.6.0 was used for quality control, Sample Tag demultiplexing with Lex-BDSMK, clone identification with VDJ Explorer, and Seurat clustering. A clone was considered non-expanded if it made up <1% of CD8 T cells, and considered a clonal expansion if it made up >2.5% of the sample. In-frame beta chains were kept once TCRdb had trimmed the public reads at Q25 with fastp and called clones with MiXCR. Rows matching on CDR3 protein sequence are summarized as one entry with the most common DNA and genes. For this entry, the V and J calls and clone size follow TCRdb and not the study's own pipeline. This sample is represented by around 21,000 distinct CDR3 sequences; roughly 38% of them were singletons. The ten most abundant clones make up 25% to 30% of the sample.

What the time point label conveys for this sample: five sample-tagged time points from pre-transplant (day -1) to day 368 post-transplant, pooled. PBMC were thawed and then stimulated for about twelve hours with a CMV IE-1 overlapping peptide library, with no transport inhibitors added. After thawing, cells were rested overnight and were then stimulated in R10 medium with CD28/CD49d costimulation. The IE-1 peptide library was composed of 15-amino-acid peptides with overlaps of 11 amino acids. Samples from each time point were barcoded using BD Single-Cell Multiplexing Kit Sample Tags, then pooled and stained with oligo-conjugated anti-CD45RA and sorting antibodies. A BD FACSAria III was used to sort CMV-responsive CD8+CD137+ and CD4+CD154+ T cells at 4-way purity. Blood samples were drawn into EDTA vacutainers and processed by Ficoll gradient within 1-24 hours.

The sequencing used CMV peptide-activated CD4+ and CD8+ T cells sorted from blood, collected at five time points, pooled. What this sample's cell subset or site label stands for: sorted CD8+CD137+ and CD4+CD154+ T cells after less than 15 h CMV IE-1 peptide stimulation. The TCR originated in a female donor who had a heart transplant and CMV viremia. This sequence uses TRBV18 and TRBJ2-3; too little of a D gene remains to name it. For the CDR3, the sequence is CASSQYTGRTDTQYF. The nucleotides are TGTGCCAGCTCTCAATACACCGGGCGCACAGATACGCAGTATTTT. The full variable domain, completed from the reference TRBV18 and TRBJ2-3 proteins outside the CDR3, reads NAGVMQNPRHLVRRRGQEARLRCSPMKGHSHVYWYRQLPEEGLKFMVYLQKENIIDESGMPKERFSAEFPKEGPSILRIQQVVRGDSAAYFCASSQYTGRTDTQYFGPGTRLTVL.